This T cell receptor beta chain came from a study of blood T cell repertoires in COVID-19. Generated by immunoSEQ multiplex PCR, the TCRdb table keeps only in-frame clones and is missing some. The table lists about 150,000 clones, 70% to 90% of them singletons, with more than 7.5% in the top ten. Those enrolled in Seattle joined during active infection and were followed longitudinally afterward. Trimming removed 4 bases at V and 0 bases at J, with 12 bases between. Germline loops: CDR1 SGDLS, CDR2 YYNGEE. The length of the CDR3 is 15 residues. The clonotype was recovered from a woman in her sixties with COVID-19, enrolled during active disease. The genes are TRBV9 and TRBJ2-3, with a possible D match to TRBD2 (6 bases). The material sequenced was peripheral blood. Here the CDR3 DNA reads TGTGCCAGCAGCAAGGGACTGTATAGCACAGATACGCAGTATTTT. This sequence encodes CASSKGLYSTDTQYF.